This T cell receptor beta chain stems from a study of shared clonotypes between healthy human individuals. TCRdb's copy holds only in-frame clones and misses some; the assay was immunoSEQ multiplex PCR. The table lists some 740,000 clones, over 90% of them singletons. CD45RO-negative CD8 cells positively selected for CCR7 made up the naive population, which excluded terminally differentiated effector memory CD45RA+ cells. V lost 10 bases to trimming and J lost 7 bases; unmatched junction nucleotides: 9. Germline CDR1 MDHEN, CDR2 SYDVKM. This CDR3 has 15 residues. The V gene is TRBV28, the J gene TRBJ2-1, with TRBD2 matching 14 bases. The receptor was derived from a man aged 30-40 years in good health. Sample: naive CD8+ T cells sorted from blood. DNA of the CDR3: TGTGCCATCGCGATGGGACTAGCGGGAGAGAATGAGCAGTTCTTC. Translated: CAIAMGLAGENEQFF.